Listed below are T cell receptor beta chains from one sample, sequenced in a study of blood T cell repertoires in COVID-19. TCRdb keeps only in-frame clones here, not all; method: immunoSEQ multiplex PCR. The table shows about 140,000 clones, with 87% occurring only once. The sequenced material came from peripheral blood. These receptors all stem from a man aged 50 to 59 who had recovered from COVID-19. CDR3s include the opening cysteine and the closing phenylalanine or tryptophan. A D gene is named only where the DNA matches it firmly. Clone sizes are given selectively: once, few, many, or a class where the clone is expanded.

cdr3_length,d_call,clone_size,j_call,v_call,cdr3_aa,cdr3_nt
13,TRBD2,NA,TRBJ2-1,TRBV2,CASSEGGGFEQFF,TGTGCCAGCAGTGAAGGGGGGGGTTTTGAGCAGTTCTTC
14,NA,NA,TRBJ1-2,TRBV4-1,CASSQAVASHVYTF,TGCGCCAGCAGCCAAGCCGTGGCCTCCCATGTCTACACCTTC
16,NA,NA,TRBJ1-1,TRBV5-1,CASSPGVFPGNTEAFF,TGCGCCAGCAGCCCGGGGGTTTTCCCTGGGAACACTGAAGCTTTCTTT
18,TRBD2,NA,TRBJ2-3,TRBV4-1,CASSQVPSGGGVSDTQYF,TGCGCCAGCAGCCAAGTCCCTAGCGGGGGAGGGGTTTCAGATACGCAGTATTTT
15,NA,NA,TRBJ2-3,TRBV10-3,CAIRDGARVTDTQYF,TGTGCCATCAGGGATGGGGCCAGAGTCACAGATACGCAGTATTTT
16,TRBD1,NA,TRBJ1-2,TRBV7-7,CASSPNHRDRVYGYTF,TGTGCTAGCAGCCCGAATCACCGGGACAGGGTCTATGGCTACACCTTC
13,NA,NA,TRBJ2-2,TRBV19,CASSSQDTGELFF,TGTGCCAGTAGTTCACAGGACACCGGGGAGCTGTTTTTT
15,NA,NA,TRBJ2-7,TRBV27,CASSLKGTGTYEQYF,TGTGCCAGCAGTTTAAAGGGGACTGGTACCTACGAGCAGTACTTC
14,NA,once,TRBJ1-5,TRBV3-1/TRBV3-2,CASSPYLDYQPQHF,TGTGCCAGCAGCCCGTATTTGGACTATCAGCCCCAGCATTTT
13,NA,NA,TRBJ1-4,TRBV19,CASSGSPGGKLFF,TGTGCCAGTTCAGGTTCGCCCGGGGGAAAACTGTTTTTT
17,TRBD1,few,TRBJ2-2,TRBV7-9,CASVWGTGDGVTGELFF,TGTGCCAGCGTGTGGGGGACAGGGGATGGCGTCACCGGGGAGCTGTTTTTT
14,NA,NA,TRBJ1-2,TRBV10-1,CASSERQQNYGYTF,TGCGCCAGCAGTGAAAGACAGCAGAACTATGGCTACACCTTC
15,TRBD1,NA,TRBJ1-5,TRBV18,CASSPTGGGNQPQHF,TGTGCCAGCTCACCGACAGGGGGTGGCAATCAGCCCCAGCATTTT
16,TRBD1,NA,TRBJ1-3,TRBV7-2,CASSRRTGVAGNTIYF,TGTGCCAGCAGCCGCCGGACAGGGGTGGCTGGAAACACCATATATTTT
12,NA,NA,TRBJ2-3,TRBV11-3,CASSYPEDTQYF,TGTGCCAGCAGCTACCCAGAAGATACGCAGTATTTT
14,TRBD2,NA,TRBJ2-5,TRBV4-3,CASSQEMVGGVLHF,TGCGCCAGCAGCCAAGAAATGGTTGGGGGGGTCCTGCACTTC
15,NA,NA,TRBJ2-3,TRBV7-2,CASSVGSISTDTQYF,TGTGCCAGCAGCGTAGGATCTATTAGCACAGATACGCAGTATTTT
15,NA,NA,TRBJ2-3,TRBV20-1,CSASPTGGYTDTQYF,TGCAGTGCTAGTCCCACGGGGGGCTACACAGATACGCAGTATTTT
16,NA,NA,TRBJ2-7,TRBV5-6,CASSLDSLSPSYEQYF,TGTGCCAGCAGCCTCGACAGCCTATCTCCCTCCTACGAGCAGTACTTC
15,TRBD1,NA,TRBJ1-1,TRBV4-3,CASSPRQGMNTEAFF,TGCGCCAGCAGCCCCCGACAGGGTATGAACACTGAAGCTTTCTTT
15,NA,NA,TRBJ1-1,TRBV29-1,CSVRNRTAQNTEAFF,TGCAGCGTTCGTAACCGGACAGCCCAGAACACTGAAGCTTTCTTT
18,TRBD1,NA,TRBJ1-1,TRBV18,CASSPLLGQGAMNTEAFF,TGTGCCAGCTCACCACTCCTGGGACAGGGGGCGATGAACACTGAAGCTTTCTTT
14,NA,NA,TRBJ2-7,TRBV11-2,CASSYGQPNGEQYF,TGTGCCAGCAGCTACGGACAGCCAAACGGCGAGCAGTACTTC
15,TRBD2,NA,TRBJ2-3,TRBV28,CASSIPSGVTDTQYF,TGTGCCAGCAGTATCCCTAGCGGGGTAACAGATACGCAGTATTTT
13,NA,NA,TRBJ1-1,TRBV13,CASSLRVGTEAFF,TGTGCCAGCAGCTTGCGGGTTGGCACTGAAGCTTTCTTT
15,NA,NA,TRBJ1-1,TRBV11-2,CASSLVTGRGAEAFF,TGTGCCAGCAGCTTAGTAACAGGGCGAGGCGCTGAAGCTTTCTTT
15,NA,NA,TRBJ2-3,TRBV5-1,CASSLSGGPLNTQYF,TGCGCCAGCAGCTTGTCGGGGGGCCCCCTGAATACGCAGTATTTT
22,TRBD2,NA,TRBJ2-5,TRBV6-6,CASSRLPRLAGGSHHMEETQYF,TGTGCCAGCAGTCGCCTCCCTCGACTAGCGGGAGGGTCCCATCACATGGAGGAGACCCAGTACTTC
15,NA,NA,TRBJ1-1,TRBV5-4,CASSLLGGDPTEAFF,TGTGCCAGCAGCTTGCTTGGGGGCGATCCCACTGAAGCTTTCTTT
16,NA,NA,TRBJ1-4,TRBV3-1/TRBV3-2,CASSLWEGATNEKLFF,TGTGCCAGCAGCCTGTGGGAGGGGGCAACTAATGAAAAACTGTTTTTT
16,NA,NA,TRBJ1-6,TRBV7-2,CASSLFGTGTNSPLHF,TGTGCCAGCAGCTTATTCGGGACTGGCACTAATTCACCCCTCCACTTT
13,NA,NA,TRBJ2-5,TRBV6-2/TRBV6-3,CASSYGRLETQYF,TGTGCCAGCAGTTACGGGCGATTAGAGACCCAGTACTTC
16,TRBD1,NA,TRBJ2-3,TRBV24-1,CATSDSRTGITDTQYF,TGTGCCACCAGTGATTCCAGGACAGGGATCACAGATACGCAGTATTTT
16,TRBD1,NA,TRBJ1-5,TRBV19,CASTQPGQGWNQPQHF,TGTGCCAGTACTCAACCGGGACAGGGTTGGAATCAGCCCCAGCATTTT
14,TRBD2,NA,TRBJ2-4,TRBV18,CASSPPGGENIQYF,TGTGCCAGCTCACCACCGGGGGGGGAAAACATTCAGTACTTC
13,NA,NA,TRBJ1-2,TRBV3-1/TRBV3-2,CASSPSGAGGYTF,TGTGCCAGCAGCCCTTCAGGGGCAGGTGGCTACACCTTC